This entry features one TCR beta chain sequence. A single count supports this clone. The antigen it binds to is not known. No base quality values were provided; no much bigger clone lies one nucleotide off. The data stem from a study of blood T cell repertoires in COVID-19 (dated by TCRdb to 2020 to 2021). About the investigation overall: Samples from collaborators originated in the United States, Italy and Spain and spanned both the acute and convalescent phases of COVID-19. Where available, HLA class I and class II types were obtained from metadata supplied by the sample provider rather than from assay-based typing. The prospective study material was composed of cDNA or gDNA derived from T cells, B-cell-depleted T cells, or PBMCs. Subjects who had been exposed to COVID-19, were actively infected with it, or had recovered from it provided the deeply sampled blood TCRbeta repertoires that made up the dataset. Nearly every sample came with metadata listing a de-identified subject ID, COVID-19 status, age in years and sex. A freely available public database, intended as a resource for researchers studying the immune response to SARS-CoV-2, is where the repertoires were released. Samples came from the ongoing ImmuneRACE study (first 160 participants) plus 1,254 subjects from 6 global collaborators.

In Seattle, one collaborating source enrolled patients while the infection was active and tracked those patients longitudinally over the course of disease. Whole blood was collected in K2EDTA tubes by collaborating institutions according to the institutions' own protocols. For TCRbeta analysis, collaborators shipped samples in one of three forms: frozen whole blood, isolated PBMCs, or DNA extracted from either of those sample types. CDR1 MNHNY and CDR2 SVGAGI were looked up in the germline V gene (reference sequence). V lost 2 bases and J lost 5 bases; the stretch between them is 13 bases long. The CDR3 holds 15 amino acids from the cysteine to the phenylalanine. The read is trimmed to its CDR3 DNA, 45 bases read in frame from base 1. TCRbeta CDR3 regions were amplified from genomic DNA by means of the immunoSEQ Assay, a bias-controlled multiplex PCR. In the paper's pipeline: The number of nucleated cells in each sample was estimated by amplification of reference gene primers within the assay. To quantify the absolute abundance of each unique TCRbeta CDR3 rearrangement, sequence reads were collapsed and filtered. For each sample, productive Simpson clonality was calculated as the square root of Simpson's diversity index across productive rearrangements. TCRdb carries this immuneACCESS record with in-frame sequences only. Its versions omit some clonotypes, under half of them owing to an unresolved V gene in the studies checked, with the rest unexplained. The DNA was the basis for D and trimming; V, J and clone size are from that table. In this sample the table shows some 270,000 clones, around 85% of which occur a single time. Around 1% of the sample goes to the ten largest clones.

Points the paper makes about the study in general: Clinical and demographic metadata were provided uncurated, with the amount varying by source and participant.

This clonotype originated in a human donor with COVID-19, enrolled during active disease. The donor label of this sample is uncertain. The sequence links TRBV6-6 to TRBJ1-3; no confident D gene assignment can be made. The sequenced sample was peripheral blood. The CDR3 corresponds to CASSYEAETRNTIYF. The sequenced DNA is TGTGCCAGCAGTTACGAGGCCGAGACTAGAAACACCATATATTTT.